This TCR beta chain came from a study of shared clonotypes between healthy human individuals. Of note for this clone: Its antigen is not identified.

Produced via immunoSEQ multiplex PCR; TCRdb's table is partial and in-frame only. This sample has about 580,000 clones, with roughly 98% found just once. In the naive CD8 group, cells lacked CD45RO and were positively selected for CCR7, so terminally differentiated effector memory CD45RA+ cells were left out. The study's findings and limits: Some naive CD4 clonotypes, 5% to 5.5%, turned up in common across several donors. Large depth notwithstanding, sorted-subset sequencing proved incomplete by rarefaction.

The V gene lost 1 base and the J gene lost 4 bases, with 11 bases spanning the gap. This CDR3 is built from 14 residues. Germline V gene data show CDR1 as LGHNA and CDR2 as YSLEER. What was sequenced was naive CD8+ T cells sorted from blood. This chain links TRBV4-3 with TRBJ2-7, with TRBD1 as a possible D gene (6 bases). The source is a man aged 25 to 45 in good health. As DNA, the CDR3 is TGCGCCAGCAGCCAAGGAAGCAGGGGTTACGAGCAGTACTTC. Its protein product is CASSQGSRGYEQYF.